The TCR beta chain under discussion was sequenced for a study of cytomegalovirus exposure and HLA in healthy donors. Overall study: An analysis done earlier identified about 120 million unique TCR beta sequences from about 179 million T cells.

The CDR3 has 14 residues. The V segment lost 7 bases and the J segment 6 bases; nucleotides outside the gene matches: 9. Germline assignment: CDR1 LNHDA and CDR2 SQIVND (reference sequence). Study-wide findings and caveats: A link between a missense DCLRE1C variant and TCR beta V- and J-gene trimming emerged from a later analysis.

PCR amplification relied on 60 Vbeta primers (plus 13 Jbeta primers). TCRdb's table, derived via immunoSEQ multiplex PCR, lists solely in-frame clones and lacks some. The data contain around 150,000 clones, nearly 80% of them singletons. Concerning this clone: The target antigen is unknown.

The gene calls are TRBV19 and TRBJ2-3; 8 bases align to TRBD1. The TCR originated in a male donor in good health and CMV-seronegative. Sample: PBMCs. The CDR3 reads CASMKTGEVDTQYF. The CDR3 region has the DNA TGTGCCAGTATGAAGACAGGGGAGGTGGATACGCAGTATTTT.